This is a list of T cell receptor beta chains from one sample in a study of blood T cell repertoires in COVID-19. The repertoire was sequenced with immunoSEQ multiplex PCR; TCRdb's copy has only in-frame clones and lacks some. The sample consists of some 250,000 clones, approximately 86% of them appearing once. The sample taken for sequencing was peripheral blood. Source of these receptors: a young man with active or convalescent COVID-19. CDR3s include the opening cysteine and the closing phenylalanine or tryptophan. D genes are given only for firm matches. Size values are once, few and many counts, or a class for expanded clones, and some rows have none.

>TRBV19|-|13|TRBD1|TRBJ2-7
TGTGCCACTGCGATACAGGGGCCCTACGAGCAGTACTTC
CATAIQGPYEQYF
>TRBV3-1/TRBV3-2|-|19|TRBD2|TRBJ2-5
TGTGCCAGCAGCCAAGATCGGGGCTCGCTAGCGGGGGCCCAAGAGACCCAGTACTTC
CASSQDRGSLAGAQETQYF
>TRBV3-1/TRBV3-2|-|17|-|TRBJ2-2
TGTGCCAGCAGCCAAGATTATGGGGCATCGAACACCGGGGAGCTGTTTTTT
CASSQDYGASNTGELFF
>TRBV11-2|-|19|TRBD2|TRBJ2-4
TGTGCCAGCAGCGATAATCGCGGGGGGGGATCGGTGGCCAAAAACATTCAGTACTTC
CASSDNRGGGSVAKNIQYF
>TRBV27|-|17|-|TRBJ1-1
TGTGCCAGCAGTTTATCGGGGGGTGGCTCCTTTTCCACTGAAGCTTTCTTT
CASSLSGGGSFSTEAFF
>TRBV11-1|-|16|TRBD1|TRBJ2-1
TGTGCCAGCAGCTTAGAAGGGACAGGGAAAAACAATGAGCAGTTCTTC
CASSLEGTGKNNEQFF
>TRBV15|-|17|TRBD2|TRBJ2-5
TGTGCCACCAGCAGAGACACTAGCGGGGGGCACCAAGAGACCCAGTACTTC
CATSRDTSGGHQETQYF
>TRBV7-6|-|15|-|TRBJ2-1
TGTGCCAGCAGCTCGCCACGGGAGTTGTACAATGAGCAGTTCTTC
CASSSPRELYNEQFF
>TRBV2|-|14|-|TRBJ1-6
TGTGCCAGCAGGGGGAGGACATCCAATTCACCCCTCCACTTT
CASRGRTSNSPLHF
>TRBV4-3|-|14|TRBD1|TRBJ2-7
TGCGCCAGCAGCCAAGGAGGGACAGGGTACGAGCAGTACTTC
CASSQGGTGYEQYF
>TRBV27|once|18|-|TRBJ1-5
TGTGCCAGCAGCCCCAGAGGGGGGGGCCATTATAGCAATCAGCCCCAGCATTTT
CASSPRGGGHYSNQPQHF